This T cell receptor beta chain comes out of a study of blood T cells in healthy people across ages. The people who gave samples were healthy Caucasians from Russia, aged roughly 6 to 100. A minimum of 6.5 million PBMCs was isolated per sample. Sample-barcoded 5' priming and a J-beta primer mix drove a second PCR of 7 to 11 cycles. MiXCR, run by TCRdb on the 5' RACE reads, gives a single entry per CDR3 protein. The sample comprises around 1.5 million distinct CDR3 sequences, 30% to 40% of which are singletons, and 11% rests with the top ten. This clonotype has a handful of counts. This TCR was sampled from a young woman in good health. The sequenced sample was blood.

The CDR3: CASSERDRGMETQYF. CDR3 in DNA: TGTGCCAGCAGCGAAAGGGACAGGGGAATGGAGACCCAGTACTTC. The chain couples TRBV11-2 to TRBJ2-5; 10 bases are a match to TRBD1. This CDR3 is built from 15 residues. Trimming at V came to 5 bases and at J to 5 bases, leaving 8 bases not matched to a gene. Looked up from germline, CDR1 is SGHAT and CDR2 is FQNNGV.